In terms of frequency, the clone carrying this T cell receptor beta chain is medium-sized. The CDR3 is made up of 13 amino acids. This entry belongs to a study of T cell clusters in autoimmune cytopenias. Each sample's input was about 270 ng genomic DNA, 38,000 or so genome equivalents. TRB rearrangements were amplified by touch-down multiplex PCR with mixed TRB-A/B primers. Each CDR3 protein gets one entry in TCRdb, which reprocessed the multiplex PCR reads and gives no DNA. This specimen shows 3,100 or so distinct CDR3 sequences; the ten leading clones hold under 3.5%. This chain joins TRBV5-3 and TRBJ1-1. TRBV5-3 qualifies as an ORF whose function is uncertain. This receptor was identified in a human donor with an autoimmune cytopenia or autoimmune hepatitis (not recorded which). Sequencing used peripheral blood. The CDR3: CARTKTGGTEAFF.